One and the same sample provided the 8 T cell receptor beta chains below, sequenced in a study of naive and memory T cell subsets. Both TRBC1 and TRBC2 were covered by a beta constant-region primer of two equimolar oligonucleotides. TCRdb recomputed calls from the UMI-ligation and nested PCR reads with MiXCR, one row per CDR3 protein. Here the sample spans 89,000 or so distinct CDR3 sequences, roughly 13% being singletons. The specimen was central memory CD4+ T cells from blood. These receptor sequences come from a human donor in good health.

The DNA for the CDR3 is TGCGCCAGCAGCTTGAAGGAAAGAGACACGCAGTATTTT. This gives the protein CASSLKERDTQYF. This chain links TRBV5-1 with TRBJ2-3; D uncertain. CDR1 and CDR2 (germline): SGHRS, YFSETQ. V was clipped by 1 base and J by 9 bases, with 12 bases between them. This CDR3 has 13 amino acids.

The chain couples TRBV24-1 to TRBJ1-1, with a possible D match to TRBD1 (5 bases). The CDR3 consists of 16 residues. V was shortened by 1 base and J by 2 bases, with 13 bases between the two germline ends. In germline, CDR1 is KGHDR, CDR2 SFDVKD. The CDR3 region has the DNA TGTGCCACCAGTGATTTCTTCCACGACAGTAACACTGAAGCTTTCTTT. Translation: CATSDFFHDSNTEAFF.

The table lists this clonotype with a few counts. V usage is TRBV18 and J usage is TRBJ1-4; TRBD1 agrees at 8 bases. The J segment lost 1 base and the V segment lost 3 bases, leaving 4 bases of the junction unmatched. Per the germline V gene, CDR1 is KGHSH and CDR2 is LQKENI. This CDR3 has 16 amino acids. CDR3 in amino acids: CASSPDRELTNEKLFF. The CDR3 bases are TGTGCCAGCTCACCGGACAGGGAACTAACTAATGAAAAACTGTTTTTT.

This clonotype turned up a few times. The chain combines TRBV7-3 with TRBJ2-6; no definite D call. Germline-derived CDR1 and CDR2 are SGHTA and FQGTGA. The CDR3 runs 15 residues. Deletions cut 7 bases from V and 3 bases from J, with 13 bases between. CDR3 in DNA: TGTGCCAGCACTCCCACGGGTGGTGGGGCCAACGTCCTGACTTTC. This translates into CASTPTGGGANVLTF.

In this sample, this clonotype turned up many times. This chain uses TRBV20-1 with TRBJ2-1; TRBD2 aligns across 10 bases. V dropped 3 bases and J dropped 7; count of bases not matched to a gene: 9. CDR3 length: 15 amino acids. Looked up from germline, CDR1 is DFQATT and CDR2 is SNEGSKA (reference sequence). The CDR3 nucleotides read TGCAGTGCTAGTTCCCCTAGCGGGAGTCTGAATGAGCAGTTCTTC. This gives the protein CSASSPSGSLNEQFF.

This clonotype was observed a handful of times. The rearrangement links TRBV5-6 to TRBJ1-2; D perhaps matches TRBD1 (5 bases). Germline values: CDR1 SGHDT, CDR2 YYEEEE. V lost 6 bases, J lost 4 bases, and 19 bases lay in between. This CDR3 is 15 amino acids long. CDR3 residues: CASTTSSGGGYGYTF. Written as DNA, the CDR3 is TGTGCCAGCACCACTTCTTCGGGGGGAGGCTATGGCTACACCTTC.

This clonotype has a count of ten or more. The chain links TRBV5-1 to TRBJ2-3; 7 positions match TRBD2. V shed 7 bases, J shed 1 base, and the junction held 6 bases outside the gene matches. The germline V gene has CDR1 SGHRS and CDR2 YFSETQ. The CDR3 consists of 14 residues. CDR3 sequence: CASGRLAGTDTQYF. CDR3 nucleotide sequence: TGCGCCAGCGGGCGGCTAGCGGGCACAGATACGCAGTATTTT.

J is TRBJ2-7 and V is TRBV10-3, with a weak D call TRBD2 (6 bases). The CDR3 is made up of 14 amino acids. Trimming removed 10 bases from V and 4 bases from J, with 20 bases in between. The germline V gene has CDR1 ENHRY and CDR2 SYGVKD. The CDR3 loop is CASRDNSGNYEQYF. The CDR3 nucleotides are TGTGCCAGCCGCGATAATAGCGGTAATTACGAGCAGTACTTC.